This T cell receptor beta chain derives from a study of beta chain features in type 1 diabetes. Per donor, one heparinised blood draw averaged approximately 120 mL. CD4+ cells of the naive, central memory, regulatory and stem cell-like memory types were sorted via CD45RO/CCR7/CD25/CD127/CD95/CD27. The authors reverse transcribed all of the isolated RNA, so sequencing captured expressed TCRB transcripts. Clones were read by immunoSEQ multiplex PCR, and TCRdb kept only the in-frame ones, dropping some. Among 150,000 or so clones listed, roughly 10% were seen once. Points from the study as a whole: The analysis here could not establish whether HLA type shapes TCRB rearrangement. Among all four CD4+ subsets, Type 1 diabetes patients had TCRB CDR3s that were moderately but significantly shorter.

Germline V gene data show CDR1 as MNHEY and CDR2 as SMNVEV (reference sequence). The CDR3 loop spans 16 amino acids. V trimming: 6 bases; J trimming: 2 bases; junction bases outside the gene matches: 13. On this clone: What it recognizes is unknown.

This chain links TRBV27 with TRBJ2-7, with TRBD2 identical over 7 bases. The sequence derives from a woman in her thirties or forties in good health. The sequenced sample was central memory CD4+ T cells from blood. The CDR3 loop is CASSSLVGGGAYEQYF. The CDR3 DNA is TGTGCCAGCAGCAGCCTTGTGGGCGGGGGAGCCTACGAGCAGTACTTC.